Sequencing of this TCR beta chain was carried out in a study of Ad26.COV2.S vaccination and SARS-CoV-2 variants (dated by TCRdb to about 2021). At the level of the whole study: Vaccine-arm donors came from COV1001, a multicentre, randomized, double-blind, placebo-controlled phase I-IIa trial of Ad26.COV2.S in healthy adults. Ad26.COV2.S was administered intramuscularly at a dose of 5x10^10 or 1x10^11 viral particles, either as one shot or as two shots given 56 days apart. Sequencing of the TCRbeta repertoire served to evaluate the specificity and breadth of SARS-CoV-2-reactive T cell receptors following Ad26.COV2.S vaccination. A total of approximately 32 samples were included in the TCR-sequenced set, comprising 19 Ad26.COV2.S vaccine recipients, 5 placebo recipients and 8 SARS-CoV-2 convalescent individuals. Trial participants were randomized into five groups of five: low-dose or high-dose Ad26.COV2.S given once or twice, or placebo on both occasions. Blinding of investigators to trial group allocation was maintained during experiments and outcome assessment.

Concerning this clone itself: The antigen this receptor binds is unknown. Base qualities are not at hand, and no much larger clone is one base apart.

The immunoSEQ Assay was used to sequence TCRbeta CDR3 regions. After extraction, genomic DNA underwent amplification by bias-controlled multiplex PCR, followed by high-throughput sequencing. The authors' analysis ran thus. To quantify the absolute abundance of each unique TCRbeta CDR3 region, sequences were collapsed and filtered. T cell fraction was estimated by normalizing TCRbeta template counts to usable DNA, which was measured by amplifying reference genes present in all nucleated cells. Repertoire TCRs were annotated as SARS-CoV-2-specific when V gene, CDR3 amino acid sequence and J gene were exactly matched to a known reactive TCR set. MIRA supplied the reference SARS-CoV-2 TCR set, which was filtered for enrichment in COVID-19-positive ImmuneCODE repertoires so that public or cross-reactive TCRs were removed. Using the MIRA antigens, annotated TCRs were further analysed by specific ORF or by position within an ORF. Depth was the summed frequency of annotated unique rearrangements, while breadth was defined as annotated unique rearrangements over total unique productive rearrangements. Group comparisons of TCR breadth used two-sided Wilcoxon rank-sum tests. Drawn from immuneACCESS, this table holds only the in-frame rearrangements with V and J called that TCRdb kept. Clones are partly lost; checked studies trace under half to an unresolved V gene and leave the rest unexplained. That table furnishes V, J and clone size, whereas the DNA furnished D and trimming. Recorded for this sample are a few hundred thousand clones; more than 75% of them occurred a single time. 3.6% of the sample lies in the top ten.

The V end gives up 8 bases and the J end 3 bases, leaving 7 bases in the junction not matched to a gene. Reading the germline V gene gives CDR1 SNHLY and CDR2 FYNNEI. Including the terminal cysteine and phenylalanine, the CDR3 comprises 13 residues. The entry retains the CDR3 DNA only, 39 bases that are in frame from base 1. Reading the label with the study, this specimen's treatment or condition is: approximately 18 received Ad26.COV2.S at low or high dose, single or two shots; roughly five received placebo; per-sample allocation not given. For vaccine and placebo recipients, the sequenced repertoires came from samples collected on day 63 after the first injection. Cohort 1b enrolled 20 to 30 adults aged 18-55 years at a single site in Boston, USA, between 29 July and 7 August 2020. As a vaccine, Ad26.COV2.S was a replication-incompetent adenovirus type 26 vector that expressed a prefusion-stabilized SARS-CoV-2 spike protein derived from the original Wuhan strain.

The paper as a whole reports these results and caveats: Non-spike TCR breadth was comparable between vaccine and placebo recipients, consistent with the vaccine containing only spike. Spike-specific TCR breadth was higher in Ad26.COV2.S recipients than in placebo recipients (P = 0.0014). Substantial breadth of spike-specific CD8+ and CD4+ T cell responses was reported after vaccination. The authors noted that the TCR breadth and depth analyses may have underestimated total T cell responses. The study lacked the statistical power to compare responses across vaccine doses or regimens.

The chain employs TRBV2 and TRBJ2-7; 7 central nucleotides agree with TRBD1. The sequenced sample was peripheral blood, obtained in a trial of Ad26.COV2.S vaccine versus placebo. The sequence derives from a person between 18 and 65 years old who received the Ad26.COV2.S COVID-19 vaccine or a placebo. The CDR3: CASASDRDYEQYF. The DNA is TGTGCCAGCGCTTCAGACAGGGACTACGAGCAGTACTTC.